This T cell receptor (beta chain) derives from a study of neurological immune-mediated disorders (dated 2019 in TCRdb). Study-wide context: Using UMI-based sequencing, the study compared peripheral blood TCR-beta repertoires from patients with HTLV-I-associated myelopathy (HAM/TSP), patients with multiple sclerosis, and healthy controls. The 106 TCR-beta libraries covered PBMC samples along with longitudinal samples, technical triplicates, and paired sorted CD4+ and CD8+ T-cell subsets. The cohort included 60 to 70 subjects: some 15 with HAM/TSP, roughly 35 with multiple sclerosis, and some 20 healthy controls.

From the cysteine through the phenylalanine, the CDR3 covers 16 amino acids. The sequence is cut down to CDR3 DNA, 48 bases in frame from base 1. The V end gives up 1 base and the J end 4 bases, leaving 4 bases in the junction not matched to a gene. The CDR1 and CDR2 encoded by the germline V gene are SGHDN and FVKESK. This clonotype occurred many times. Its antigen remains undetermined. Base quality data are lacking; no much larger clone is found one base away. cDNA was synthesized by template-switch 5'RACE using a primer carrying a 10-nucleotide random unique molecular identifier by which each TCR transcript was tagged. Each sequencing run produced over 160 million TCR-beta sequences covering 15-18 subjects. The RNeasy kit was used to extract total RNA. The KAPA Real-time Library Amplification kit was used to amplify TCR-beta VDJ regions with primers for the TCR constant region and the 5'RACE anchor. A first PCR added sample indexes and Illumina adaptors, after which a second PCR increased the library yield. After purification with Ampure beads, the TCR product of roughly 650 bp was size-selected on a 2% E-gel SizeSelection system. Before pooling, library quality was assessed on a Bioanalyzer, concentration was determined with Qubit, and library quantification was performed with the Kapa Library Quantification kit. An Illumina HiSeq 2500 sequenced the libraries paired-end 2 x 150 bp. To increase sequence diversity, about 24-32% phiX was spiked into each library pool. In the original analysis: The UMI-based MiGEC pipeline processed quality-filtered reads and removed over 80% of raw TCR sequences during error correction. IMGT germline references were used for alignment of VDJ genes, and clonotypes were defined by a unique CDR3 amino acid sequence together with V-J genes. VDJtools evaluated clonal expansion, Shannon diversity and CDR3 relatedness (CalcPairwiseDistances, ClusterSamples); CLCbio workbench built phylogenetic trees. Expanded clones were defined as having at least 8 unique UMIs, based on coefficient-of-variation modelling across technical triplicates. TCRdb cleaned the public reads at Q25 with fastp, built clones with MiXCR and kept in-frame beta chains. Each CDR3 protein gets just one entry, which takes the most common genes and DNA from the rows behind it. TCRdb, not the authors, supplied the V and J calls. In all, the sample holds 77,000 or so distinct CDR3 sequences, and around 9.9% of those were seen once. Jointly, the top ten make up about 1.8% of the sample.

Healthy controls were blood bank volunteers in Maryland, USA. Libraries from unsorted PBMCs were made from 2 million PBMCs kept in RNAlater at -80 degrees C until RNA extraction. PBMCs were separated from peripheral blood using Ficoll-Hypaque density gradient centrifugation and then cryopreserved in liquid nitrogen. Overall study outcomes, separate from this receptor: No identical CDR3 amino acid sequences were shared among expanded clones across subjects, suggesting private TCR-beta repertoires in all groups. TCR clonal expansion was greatest in HAM/TSP patients and smallest in MS patients, who ranked below even healthy controls.

The clonotype comes from a man over 45 in good health. The sample comprised PBMCs. The chain joins TRBV14 to TRBJ2-1; the central 10 bases match TRBD2. The sequence in DNA is TGTGCCAGCAGCCAAGGATCTAGCGGGGGTTACAATGAGCAGTTCTTC. Its product reads: CASSQGSSGGYNEQFF.